This TCR beta chain was observed in a study of blood T cell repertoires in COVID-19. CDR3 length: 15 amino acids. J lost 2 bases, V lost 4 bases, and 3 bases had no gene match. CDR1 and CDR2 from the germline V gene are ENHRY and SYGVKD. The assay was immunoSEQ multiplex PCR, and TCRdb's table has in-frame clones only and misses some. This sample has roughly 100,000 clones, with around 84% found just once. The rearrangement links TRBV10-3 to TRBJ1-2; 11 nucleotides line up with TRBD1. The source of this sequence is a man aged 50-60 years with active or convalescent COVID-19. Sequencing was performed on peripheral blood. The CDR3 region is CAISGRTGGNYGYTF. Written as DNA, the CDR3 is TGTGCCATCAGTGGTCGGACAGGGGGCAACTATGGCTACACCTTC.